The entry that follows covers one T cell receptor beta chain sequence. CDR1 and CDR2 from the germline V gene are KGHSH and LQKENI. V gave up 3 bases and J gave up 7 bases; unmatched junction bases: 12. This CDR3 contains 16 residues. TCRdb ran MiXCR on the RT-PCR reads and lists one entry per CDR3 protein. The sample includes hundreds of thousands of distinct CDR3 sequences, 11% to 15% seen only once; the top ten take roughly 3.6%. The TCR sequence derives from a female donor in good health, serving as a healthy control. V is TRBV18 and J is TRBJ2-7; 10 bases are shared with TRBD2. Sequences were obtained from memory CD4+ T cells from blood. This CDR3 reads CASSPTGAGGPGEQYF. CDR3 nucleotides: TGTGCCAGCTCACCGACCGGAGCGGGAGGGCCGGGGGAGCAGTACTTC.